What follows is one T cell receptor beta chain and its context. Its antigen remains undetermined. Within one base of it there is no much larger clone, and no base qualities were kept. From the cysteine through the phenylalanine, the CDR3 covers 14 amino acids. CDR3 DNA is the only sequence kept; it has 42 bases, read in frame from the first base. CDR1 and CDR2, looked up from the germline V gene, are SGDLS and YYNGEE. Ends trimmed: V by 3 bases, J by 4 bases; bases unmatched to a gene: 6. Preparation of the library involved 5' RACE. Sequencing took place on an Illumina HiSeq 2500. A second 7 to 11 cycle PCR used a sample-barcoded 5' primer and a J-beta primer mix. Each TCR beta cDNA molecule received a unique molecular identifier from a template-switch 5' adaptor carrying 12 random nucleotides. Each sample yielded at least 3 million CDR3-containing paired-end reads. The Mint cDNA synthesis kit, primed by a TRBC-specific oligonucleotide, was used to synthesize first-strand cDNA from all RNA. Following uracil-DNA glycosylase treatment, a first 18-cycle PCR with universal primers M1SS and BC2_uni_R was performed on all cDNA. On the study's bioinformatics: Normalization of each sample was performed by random selection of 1 million high-quality reads, each carrying a distinct molecular identifier. Reads with shared molecular identifiers were discarded instead of being binned into consensus sequences. MiTCR, run with a Q25 quality threshold and the strictest error-elimination algorithm, handled CDR3 identification, clonotype clustering and error correction. Lower-bound total TCR beta diversity was estimated with a nonparametric unseen species model using Euler transformation. The raw public reads went through TCRdb reprocessing: fastp at Q25, MiXCR clone calling, in-frame beta chains kept. Each record represents a unique CDR3 protein, reported with the most common genes and DNA among its rows. TCRdb's processing, not the authors' own work, is the source of the V and J calls. This sample is represented by roughly 1.6 million distinct CDR3 sequences; about 32% of them were singletons. The ten top clones hold 11% of the sample.

The 39 donors, aged about 6 to 100 years, were systemically healthy Caucasian individuals from Russia. Each donor gave around 9.8 milliliters of peripheral blood, collected into EDTA-treated Vacutainer tubes. Ficoll-Paque density-gradient centrifugation was used to isolate PBMCs, with at least 6.5 million obtained per sample. Trizol reagent was used to extract total RNA from the PBMCs, yielding at least 5 micrograms per sample. For every donor, flow cytometry on a PBMC aliquot measured the percentage of naive CD45RAhigh/CD27high T cells. These data are taken from a study of blood T cells in healthy people across ages (dated by TCRdb to 2014 to 2015). Background for the entire study: Template switching captured roughly one uniquely barcoded TCR beta cDNA molecule per two T cells in model experiments. Age-related changes in TCR beta repertoire diversity were measured in the study by deep sequencing normalized with unique cDNA molecular identifiers. The donors were divided into four age groups: young (average roughly 15 years), middle-aged (roughly 40), aged (under 70) and long-lived (82). Donors of different ages were randomly distributed across sequencing lanes to avoid experimental bias. Two additional independent replicas of 1 million unique cDNA reads from the same blood draw were analyzed for two donors (one aged 18 to 30 and one aged 80 or older). Broader findings and caveats from the paper: The CMV infection status of donors was not known, potentially confounding age-related changes in expanded clonotypes. As age increased, observed TCR beta diversity per million T cells dropped in a roughly linear way, and a significant reduction was already evident by age 40. A strong correlation was found between observed TCR beta diversity and the percentage of naive T cells measured by flow cytometry. Total diversity estimates from one million sequenced T cells were considered lower bounds and underestimates. Compared with the aged group, the long-lived group had more naive CD4+ T cells, fewer expanded clones and increased TCR diversity, suggesting age selection. Since profiling was done on bulk unsorted PBMCs, naive and antigen-experienced compartments could not be conclusively compared.

The sequencing sample was made of blood. In this chain, TRBV9 is recombined with TRBJ1-1, with 7 junctional bases fitting TRBD1. The source of this sequence is a woman aged 25 to 45 in good health. The CDR3 protein sequence reads: CASSDPGGRTEAFF. The DNA sequence is TGTGCCAGCAGCGACCCAGGGGGTCGCACTGAAGCTTTCTTT. Extended through the reference TRBV9 and TRBJ1-1 proteins, this CDR3 yields the full variable domain: DSGVTQTPKHLITATGQRVTLRCSPRSGDLSVYWYQQSLDQGLQFLIQYYNGEERAKGNILERFSAQQFPDLHSELNLSSLELGDSALYFCASSDPGGRTEAFFGQGTRLTVV.